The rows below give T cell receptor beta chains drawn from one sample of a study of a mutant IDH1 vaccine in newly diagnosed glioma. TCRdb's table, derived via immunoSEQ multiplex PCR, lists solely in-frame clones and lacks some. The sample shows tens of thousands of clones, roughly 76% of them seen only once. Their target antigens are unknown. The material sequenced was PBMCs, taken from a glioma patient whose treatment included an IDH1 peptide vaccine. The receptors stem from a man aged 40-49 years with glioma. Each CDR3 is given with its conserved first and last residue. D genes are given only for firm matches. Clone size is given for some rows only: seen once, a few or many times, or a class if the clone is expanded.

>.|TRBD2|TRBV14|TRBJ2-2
CASSPTSARVGGELFF
TGTGCCAGCAGCCCGACTAGCGCTCGAGTTGGCGGGGAGCTGTTTTTT
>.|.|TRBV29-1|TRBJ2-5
CSVPTPSQETQYF
TGCAGCGTTCCCACACCTTCCCAAGAGACCCAGTACTTC
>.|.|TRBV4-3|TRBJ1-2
CASSQRSQANYGYTF
TGCGCCAGCAGCCAGCGGTCACAGGCTAACTATGGCTACACCTTC
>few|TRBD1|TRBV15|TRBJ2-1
CATKRGGTGVNEQFF
TGTGCCACCAAGCGAGGCGGGACAGGTGTAAATGAGCAGTTCTTC
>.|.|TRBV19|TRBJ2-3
CASSISRSDTQYF
TGTGCCAGTAGTATCTCCAGATCAGATACGCAGTATTTT
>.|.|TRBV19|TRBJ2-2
CASSSWGIGANTGELFF
TGTGCCAGTAGTTCCTGGGGCATCGGCGCGAACACCGGGGAGCTGTTTTTT
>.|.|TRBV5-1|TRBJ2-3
CASSLALQDTQYF
TGCGCCAGCAGCTTGGCCTTGCAAGATACGCAGTATTTT
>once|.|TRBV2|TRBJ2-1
CASSVGGAYNEQFF
TGTGCCAGCAGTGTTGGGGGCGCCTACAATGAGCAGTTCTTC
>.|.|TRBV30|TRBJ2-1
CAWRTGSYNEQFF
TGTGCCTGGAGAACGGGGTCCTACAATGAGCAGTTCTTC
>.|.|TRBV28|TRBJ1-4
CASSQVLNEKLFF
TGTGCCAGCTCCCAAGTACTAAATGAAAAACTGTTTTTT
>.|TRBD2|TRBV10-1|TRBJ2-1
CASSGPGGSYEQFF
TGCGCCAGCAGTGGTCCCGGGGGGAGTTATGAGCAGTTCTTC
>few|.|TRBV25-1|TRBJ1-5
CASSGGTDLNQPQHF
TGTGCCAGCAGTGGGGGTACGGATCTCAATCAGCCCCAGCATTTT
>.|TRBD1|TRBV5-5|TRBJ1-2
CASSGTGTGKGYTF
TGTGCCAGCAGCGGAACCGGGACAGGGAAAGGCTACACCTTC
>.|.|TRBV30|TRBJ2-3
CAWSVKGSDTQYF
TGTGCCTGGAGTGTGAAGGGATCAGATACGCAGTATTTT
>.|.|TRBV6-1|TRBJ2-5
CASSETGGSGETQYF
TGTGCCAGCAGTGAGACGGGGGGCTCGGGAGAGACCCAGTACTTC
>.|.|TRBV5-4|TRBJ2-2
CASSLVGAHGELFF
TGTGCCAGCAGCTTGGTGGGGGCCCACGGGGAGCTGTTTTTT
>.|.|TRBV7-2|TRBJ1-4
CASSFDTILFF
TGTGCCAGCAGCTTTGACACTATACTGTTTTTT
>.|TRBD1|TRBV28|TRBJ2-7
CASSLLIGTGTYEQYF
TGTGCCAGCAGTTTATTGATCGGGACAGGGACCTACGAGCAGTACTTC
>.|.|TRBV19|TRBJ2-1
CASSIGLSNEQFF
TGTGCCAGTAGTATAGGACTTTCTAATGAGCAGTTCTTC
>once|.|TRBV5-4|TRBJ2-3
CASSPGQTDTQYF
TGTGCCAGCAGCCCCGGACAGACAGATACGCAGTATTTT
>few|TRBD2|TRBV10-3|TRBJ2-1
CAISEWRGANNEQFF
TGTGCCATCAGTGAGTGGCGGGGGGCCAACAATGAGCAGTTCTTC
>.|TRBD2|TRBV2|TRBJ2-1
CASIRRGGLAGGREQFF
TGTGCCAGCATCAGAAGAGGGGGACTAGCGGGGGGCCGTGAGCAGTTCTTC
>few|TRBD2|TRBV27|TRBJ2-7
CASSLSGLAGGEQYF
TGTGCCAGCAGTTTATCTGGGCTAGCGGGGGGTGAGCAGTACTTC
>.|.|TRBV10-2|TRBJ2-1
CASTAGTSNEQFF
TGCGCCAGCACCGCCGGGACCTCCAATGAGCAGTTCTTC
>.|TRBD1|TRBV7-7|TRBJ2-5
CASSLLATGGVETQYF
TGTGCTAGCAGCCTGCTTGCGACAGGGGGCGTAGAGACCCAGTACTTC
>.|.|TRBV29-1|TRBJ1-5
CSVGGGNQPQHF
TGCAGCGTTGGGGGGGGGAATCAGCCCCAGCATTTT
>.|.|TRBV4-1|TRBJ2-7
CASSQDGAGLPYEQYF
TGCGCCAGCAGCCAAGATGGGGCAGGGCTCCCCTACGAGCAGTACTTC
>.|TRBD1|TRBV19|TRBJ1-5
CAISQGAGNQPQHF
TGTGCCATCTCACAGGGGGCTGGCAATCAGCCCCAGCATTTT
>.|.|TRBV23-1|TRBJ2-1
CASSQFGLGHEQFF
TGCGCCAGCAGTCAATTTGGGCTGGGGCATGAGCAGTTCTTC
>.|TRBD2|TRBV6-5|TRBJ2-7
CASFRGGEQYF
TGTGCCAGCTTCCGCGGGGGGGAGCAGTACTTC